This record covers a single T cell receptor (beta chain). No antigen is known for it. These data come from a study of T cell clones after liver transplantation. Overall study: Subjects received no induction therapy and standard immunosuppression until randomization at 12-24 months post-transplant. Patients counted as tolerant after at least one year off all immunosuppression, enzymes not exceeding twice normal.

The table came from immunoSEQ multiplex PCR; TCRdb's copy has only in-frame clones and leaves some out. This sample has roughly 57,000 clones, with about two thirds found just once. The CDR3 extends over 12 amino acids. Per germline, CDR1 PRHDT and CDR2 FYEKMQ (reference sequence). Trimming took 4 bases from V and 6 from J, leaving 8 bases between them. Study results and caveats: A significant post-transplant drop in circulating graft-donor-reactive CD4 TCRbeta sequences occurred in most of the 8 subjects.

The rearrangement joins TRBV13 to TRBJ2-3; maybe TRBD2 (5 bases). The TCR was taken from a human donor who received a liver transplant. The sample here was CD4+ T cells from blood, taken before liver transplant. CDR3 amino acids: CASSSPGDTQYF. The CDR3 DNA reads as TGTGCCAGCAGCTCTCCGGGGGATACGCAGTATTTT.